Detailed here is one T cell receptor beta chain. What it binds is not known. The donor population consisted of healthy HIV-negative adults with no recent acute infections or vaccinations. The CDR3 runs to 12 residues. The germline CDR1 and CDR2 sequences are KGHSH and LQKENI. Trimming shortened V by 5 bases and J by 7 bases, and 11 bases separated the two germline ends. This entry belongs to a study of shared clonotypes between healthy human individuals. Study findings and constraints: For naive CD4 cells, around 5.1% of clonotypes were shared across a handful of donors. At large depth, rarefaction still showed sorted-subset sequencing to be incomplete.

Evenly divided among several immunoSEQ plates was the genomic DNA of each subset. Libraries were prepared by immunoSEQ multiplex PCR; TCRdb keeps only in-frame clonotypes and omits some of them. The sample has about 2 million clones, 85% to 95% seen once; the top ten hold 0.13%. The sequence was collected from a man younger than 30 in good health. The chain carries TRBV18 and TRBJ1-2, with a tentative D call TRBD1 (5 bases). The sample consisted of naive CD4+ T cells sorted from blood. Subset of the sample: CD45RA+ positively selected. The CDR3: CASSGGSGGYTF. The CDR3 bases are TGTGCCAGCTCAGGGGGGAGTGGTGGCTACACCTTC.